The present entry profiles one TCR beta chain with its context. What it binds is not known. The data were taken from a study of T cell repertoires in cytomegalovirus infection. V shed 4 bases, J shed 4 bases, and the junction held 5 bases outside the gene matches. The CDR3 runs 14 residues. Germline CDR1 and CDR2: MDHEN and SYDVKM. MiXCR, applied by TCRdb to the reads, yields one record per CDR3 protein. The sample lists hundreds of thousands of distinct CDR3 sequences; around 31% were seen once. The rearrangement joins TRBV28 to TRBJ1-2, with TRBD1 identical over 8 bases. The source of this sequence is a human donor in good health (CMV status not recorded). Some clones in this sample may be carry-over from other donors' samples. The sequencing used cultured PBMCs, collected from culture after CMV antigen stimulation. Written as DNA, the CDR3 is TGTGCCAGCAGTTCGGGACAGGCCCTCTATGGCTACACCTTC. Protein product: CASSSGQALYGYTF.